This TCR beta chain was observed in a study of human T cells and chemical hapten exposure. Study-level information: DPC (0.01%) was patch tested on the upper back and read at 6 days. Predominantly women, the patients had alopecia areata, totalis or universalis.

This CDR3 has 15 amino acids. Unique molecular identifiers were attached to individual cDNA molecules during library preparation. TCRdb reprocessed the RACE reads via MiXCR and lists one record per CDR3 protein. The data hold about 160,000 distinct CDR3 sequences, with around a quarter observed a single time. Study-wide results and limits: Versus controls, significantly more large CDR3 similarity clusters arose from expanded TCRs.

For this clonotype: Its antigen is still unknown.

Stated time point: patch test 3, about 24 weeks after DPC sensitization. Treatment defined: therapeutic diphenylcyclopropenone sensitization with weekly scalp DPC. The source was whole blood, collected in connection with sensitization to the hapten diphenylcyclopropenone (DPC). The chain is built from TRBV3-2 and TRBJ2-1. TRBV3-2 is designated a pseudogene. This TCR came from a woman in her late teens or twenties with alopecia areata. Some clones in this sample may be carry-over from other donors' samples. CDR3 bases: TGTGCCAGCAGATGGGATACACCCTCCTACAATGAGCAGTTCTTC. Its translation is CASRWDTPSYNEQFF.